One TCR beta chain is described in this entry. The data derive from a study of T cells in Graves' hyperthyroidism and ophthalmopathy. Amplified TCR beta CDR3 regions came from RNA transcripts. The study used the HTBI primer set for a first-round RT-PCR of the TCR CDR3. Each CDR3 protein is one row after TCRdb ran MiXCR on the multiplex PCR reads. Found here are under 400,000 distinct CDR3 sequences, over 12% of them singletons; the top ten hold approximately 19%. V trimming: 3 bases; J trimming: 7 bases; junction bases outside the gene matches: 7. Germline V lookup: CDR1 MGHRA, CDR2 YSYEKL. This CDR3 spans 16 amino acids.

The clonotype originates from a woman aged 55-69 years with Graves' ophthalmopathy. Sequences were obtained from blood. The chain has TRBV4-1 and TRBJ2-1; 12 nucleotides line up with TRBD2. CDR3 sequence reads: CASSHSGTSGLNEQFF. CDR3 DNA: TGCGCCAGCAGCCATTCCGGGACTAGCGGGTTAAATGAGCAGTTCTTC.